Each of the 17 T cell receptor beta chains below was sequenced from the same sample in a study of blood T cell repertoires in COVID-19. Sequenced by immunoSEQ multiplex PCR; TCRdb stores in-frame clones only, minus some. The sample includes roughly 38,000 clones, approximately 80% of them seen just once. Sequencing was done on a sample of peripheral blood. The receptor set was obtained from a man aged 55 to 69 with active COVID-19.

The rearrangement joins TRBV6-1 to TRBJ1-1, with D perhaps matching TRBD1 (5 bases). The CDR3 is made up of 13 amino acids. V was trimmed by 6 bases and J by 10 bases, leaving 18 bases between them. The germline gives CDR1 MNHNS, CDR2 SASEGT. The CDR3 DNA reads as TGTGCCAGCAGGGCTCGAGGGGAAGCGGGAGCTTTCTTT. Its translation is CASRARGEAGAFF.

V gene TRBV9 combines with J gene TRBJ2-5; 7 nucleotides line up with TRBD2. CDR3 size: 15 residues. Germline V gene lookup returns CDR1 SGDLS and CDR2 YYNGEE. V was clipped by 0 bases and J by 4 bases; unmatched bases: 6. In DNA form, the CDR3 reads TGTGCCAGCAGCGTAGATCGGGGGGAGTCAGAGACCCAGTACTTC. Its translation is CASSVDRGESETQYF.

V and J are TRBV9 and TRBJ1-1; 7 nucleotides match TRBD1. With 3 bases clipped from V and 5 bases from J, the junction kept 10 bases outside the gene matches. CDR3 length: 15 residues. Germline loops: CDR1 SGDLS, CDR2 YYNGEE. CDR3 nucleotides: TGTGCCAGCAGCGGACGACAGGGCGAGGCGACTGAAGCTTTCTTT. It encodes CASSGRQGEATEAFF.

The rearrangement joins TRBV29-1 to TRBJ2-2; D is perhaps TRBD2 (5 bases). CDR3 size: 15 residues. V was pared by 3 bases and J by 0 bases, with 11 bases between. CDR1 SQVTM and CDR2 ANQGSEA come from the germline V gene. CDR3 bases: TGCAGCGTTGATTGGCACGGGACGAACACCGGGGAGCTGTTTTTT. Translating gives CSVDWHGTNTGELFF.

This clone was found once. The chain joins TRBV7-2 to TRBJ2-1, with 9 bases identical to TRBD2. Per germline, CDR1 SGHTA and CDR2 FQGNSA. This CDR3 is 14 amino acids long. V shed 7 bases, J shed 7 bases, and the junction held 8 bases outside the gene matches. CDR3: CASMARLAVNEQFF. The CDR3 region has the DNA TGTGCCAGCATGGCTCGACTAGCGGTAAATGAGCAGTTCTTC. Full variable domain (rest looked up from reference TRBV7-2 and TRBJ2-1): GAGVSQSPSNKVTEKGKDVELRCDPISGHTALYWYRQSLGQGLEFLIYFQGNSAPDKSGLPSDRFSAERTGGSVSTLTIQRTQQEDSAVYLCASMARLAVNEQFFGPGTRLTVL.

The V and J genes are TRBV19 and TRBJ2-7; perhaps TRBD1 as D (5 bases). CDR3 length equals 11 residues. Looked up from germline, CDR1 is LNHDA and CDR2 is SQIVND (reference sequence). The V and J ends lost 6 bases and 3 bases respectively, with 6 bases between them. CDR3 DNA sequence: TGTGCCAGTAGGCAGGGCTACGAGCAGTACTTC. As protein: CASRQGYEQYF.

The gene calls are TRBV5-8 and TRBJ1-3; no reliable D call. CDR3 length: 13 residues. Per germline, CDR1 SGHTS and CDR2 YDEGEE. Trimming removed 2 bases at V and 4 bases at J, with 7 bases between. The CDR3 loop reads CASSFDKGNTIYF. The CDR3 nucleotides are TGTGCCAGCAGCTTTGACAAAGGAAACACCATATATTTT.

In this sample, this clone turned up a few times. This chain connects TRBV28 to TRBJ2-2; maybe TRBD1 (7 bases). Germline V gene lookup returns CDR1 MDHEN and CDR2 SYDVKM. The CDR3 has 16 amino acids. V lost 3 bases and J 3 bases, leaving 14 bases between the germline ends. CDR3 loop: CASSLARGADTGELFF. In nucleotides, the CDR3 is TGTGCCAGCAGTTTGGCCAGGGGGGCGGACACCGGGGAGCTGTTTTTT.

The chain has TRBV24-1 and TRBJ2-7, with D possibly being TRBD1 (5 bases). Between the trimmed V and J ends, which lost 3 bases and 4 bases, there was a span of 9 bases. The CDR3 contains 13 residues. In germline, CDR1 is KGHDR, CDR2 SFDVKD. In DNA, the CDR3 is TGTGCCACCAGTGATACCGCAGGGTACGAGCAGTACTTC. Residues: CATSDTAGYEQYF.

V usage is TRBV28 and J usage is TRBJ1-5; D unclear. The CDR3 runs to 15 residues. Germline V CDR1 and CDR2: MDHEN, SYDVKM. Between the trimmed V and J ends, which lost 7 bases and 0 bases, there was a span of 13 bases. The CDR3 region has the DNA TGTGCCAGCACCCACCTAGAAAATAGCAATCAGCCCCAGCATTTT. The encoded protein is CASTHLENSNQPQHF.

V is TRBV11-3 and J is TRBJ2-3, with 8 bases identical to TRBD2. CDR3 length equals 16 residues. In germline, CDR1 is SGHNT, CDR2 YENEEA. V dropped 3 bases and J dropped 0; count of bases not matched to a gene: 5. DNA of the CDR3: TGTGCCAGCAGCTTTCTTCCTAGCGGGAGCACAGATACGCAGTATTTT. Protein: CASSFLPSGSTDTQYF.

The CDR3 region is CASSQDILAGMNEQFF. The DNA of the CDR3 is TGCGCCAGCAGCCAAGATATACTAGCGGGTATGAATGAGCAGTTCTTC. The rearrangement uses TRBV4-3 and TRBJ2-1, with TRBD2 matching 9 bases. CDR1 LGHNA and CDR2 YSLEER come from the germline V gene. V shed 0 bases, J shed 7 bases, and the junction held 7 bases outside the gene matches. CDR3 length equals 16 residues.

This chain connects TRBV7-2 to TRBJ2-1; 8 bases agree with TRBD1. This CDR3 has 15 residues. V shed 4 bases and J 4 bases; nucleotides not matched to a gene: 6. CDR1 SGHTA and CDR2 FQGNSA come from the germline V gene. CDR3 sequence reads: CASSYGQGEYNEQFF. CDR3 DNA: TGTGCCAGCAGCTATGGACAGGGAGAATACAATGAGCAGTTCTTC.

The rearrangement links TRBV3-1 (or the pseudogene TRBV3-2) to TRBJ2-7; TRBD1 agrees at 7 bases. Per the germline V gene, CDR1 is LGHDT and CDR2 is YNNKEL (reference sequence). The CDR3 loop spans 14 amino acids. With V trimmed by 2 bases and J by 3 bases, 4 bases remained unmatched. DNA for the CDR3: TGTGCCAGCAGCCAAAACCCAGGGGGCTACGAGCAGTACTTC. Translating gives CASSQNPGGYEQYF.

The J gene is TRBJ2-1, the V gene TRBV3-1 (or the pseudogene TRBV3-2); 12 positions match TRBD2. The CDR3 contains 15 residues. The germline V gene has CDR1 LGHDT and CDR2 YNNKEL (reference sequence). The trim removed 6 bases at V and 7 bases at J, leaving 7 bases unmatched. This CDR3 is CASRVTSGRSNEQFF. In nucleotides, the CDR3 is TGTGCCAGCAGGGTGACTAGCGGGAGAAGTAATGAGCAGTTCTTC.

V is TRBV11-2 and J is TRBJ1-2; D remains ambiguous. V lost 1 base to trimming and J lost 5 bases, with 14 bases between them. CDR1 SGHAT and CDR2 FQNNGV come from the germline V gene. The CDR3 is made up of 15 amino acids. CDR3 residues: CASSLGRRERYGYTF. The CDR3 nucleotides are TGTGCCAGCAGCTTAGGGCGGAGGGAGCGGTATGGCTACACCTTC.

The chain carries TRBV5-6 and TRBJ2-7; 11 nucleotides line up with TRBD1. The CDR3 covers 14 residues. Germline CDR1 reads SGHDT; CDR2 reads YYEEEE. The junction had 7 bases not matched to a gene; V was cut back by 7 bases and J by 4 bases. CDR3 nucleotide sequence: TGTGCCAGCTACCCGGACAGGGGGCTATACGAGCAGTACTTC. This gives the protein CASYPDRGLYEQYF.